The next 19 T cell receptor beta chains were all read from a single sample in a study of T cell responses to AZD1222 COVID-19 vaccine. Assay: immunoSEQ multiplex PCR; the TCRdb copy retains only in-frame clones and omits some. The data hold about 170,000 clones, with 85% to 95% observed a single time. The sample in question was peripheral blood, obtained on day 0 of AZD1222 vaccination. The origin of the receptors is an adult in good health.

Here the CDR3 reads CASTSHRQGNEQFF. DNA for the CDR3: TGTGCCAGTACCTCCCACCGCCAGGGCAATGAGCAGTTCTTC. V and J are TRBV19 and TRBJ2-1, with D possibly being TRBD1 (5 bases). The CDR3 has 14 residues. The V end lost 7 bases, the J end lost 6 bases, and 16 bases lay between the germline ends. The germline V gene has CDR1 LNHDA and CDR2 SQIVND (reference sequence).

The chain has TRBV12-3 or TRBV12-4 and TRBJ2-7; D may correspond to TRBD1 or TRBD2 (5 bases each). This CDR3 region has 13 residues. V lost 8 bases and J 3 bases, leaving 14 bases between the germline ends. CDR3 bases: TGTGCCAGCGGATTCTGGGGGAACTACGAGCAGTACTTC. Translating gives CASGFWGNYEQYF.

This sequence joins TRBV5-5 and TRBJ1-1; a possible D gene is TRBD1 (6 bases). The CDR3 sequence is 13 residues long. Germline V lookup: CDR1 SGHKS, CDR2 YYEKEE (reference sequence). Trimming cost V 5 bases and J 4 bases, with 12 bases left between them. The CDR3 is CASSLGGRTEAFF. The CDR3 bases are TGTGCCAGCAGTTTAGGGGGGCGCACTGAAGCTTTCTTT.

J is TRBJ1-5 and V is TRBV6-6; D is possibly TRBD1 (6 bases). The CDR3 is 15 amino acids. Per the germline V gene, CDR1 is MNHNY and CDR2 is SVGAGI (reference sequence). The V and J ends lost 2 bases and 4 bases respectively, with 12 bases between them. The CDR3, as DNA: TGTGCCAGCAGTTACGGGGGGCAAACTAATCAGCCCCAGCATTTT. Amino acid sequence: CASSYGGQTNQPQHF.

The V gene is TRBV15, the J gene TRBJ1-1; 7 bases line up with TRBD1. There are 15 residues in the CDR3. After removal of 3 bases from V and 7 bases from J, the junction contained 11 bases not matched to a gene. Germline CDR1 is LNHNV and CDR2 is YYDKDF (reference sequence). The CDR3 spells CATSSKTGEEGEAFF. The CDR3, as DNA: TGTGCCACCAGCAGTAAAACAGGGGAGGAAGGTGAAGCTTTCTTT.

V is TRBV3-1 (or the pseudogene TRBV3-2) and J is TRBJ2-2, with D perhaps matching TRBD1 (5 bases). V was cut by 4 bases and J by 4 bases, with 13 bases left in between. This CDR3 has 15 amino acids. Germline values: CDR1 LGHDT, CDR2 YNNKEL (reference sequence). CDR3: CASSPLGAVTGELFF. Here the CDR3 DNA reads TGTGCCAGCAGCCCGTTAGGGGCGGTCACCGGGGAGCTGTTTTTT.

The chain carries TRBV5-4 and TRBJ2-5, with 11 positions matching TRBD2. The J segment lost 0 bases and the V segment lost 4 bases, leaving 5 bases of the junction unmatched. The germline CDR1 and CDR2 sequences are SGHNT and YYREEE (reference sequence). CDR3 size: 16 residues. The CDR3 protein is CASSPLAGGYQETQYF. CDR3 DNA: TGTGCCAGCAGCCCTCTAGCGGGGGGCTACCAAGAGACCCAGTACTTC.

CDR3 loop: CASSRFSRGMGAATNEKLFF. As DNA, the CDR3 is TGCGCCAGCAGCCGCTTTTCCCGGGGAATGGGGGCCGCAACTAATGAAAAACTGTTTTTT. The chain couples TRBV4-1 to TRBJ1-4; D possibly corresponds to TRBD1 (6 bases). Germline loops: CDR1 MGHRA, CDR2 YSYEKL. The CDR3 runs 20 residues. V lost 4 bases to trimming and J lost 0 bases, with 24 bases between them.

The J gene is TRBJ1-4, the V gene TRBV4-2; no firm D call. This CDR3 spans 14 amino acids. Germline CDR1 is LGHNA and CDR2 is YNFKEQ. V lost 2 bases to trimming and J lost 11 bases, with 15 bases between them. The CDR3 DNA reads TGTGCCAGCAGCCAATTTTGGGAGGACGGGAAACTGTTTTTT. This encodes CASSQFWEDGKLFF.

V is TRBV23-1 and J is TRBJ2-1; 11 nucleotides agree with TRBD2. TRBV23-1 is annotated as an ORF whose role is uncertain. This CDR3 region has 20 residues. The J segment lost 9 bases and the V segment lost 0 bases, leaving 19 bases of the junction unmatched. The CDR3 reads CASSQSFVGATSGSSGEQFF. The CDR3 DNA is TGCGCCAGCAGTCAATCTTTCGTGGGGGCCACTAGCGGGAGTTCTGGTGAGCAGTTCTTC.

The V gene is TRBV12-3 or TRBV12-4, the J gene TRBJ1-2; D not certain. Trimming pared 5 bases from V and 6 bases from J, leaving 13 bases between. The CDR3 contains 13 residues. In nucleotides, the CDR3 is TGTGCCAGCAGTCCAAGCGATTACCATGGCTACACCTTC. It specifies CASSPSDYHGYTF.

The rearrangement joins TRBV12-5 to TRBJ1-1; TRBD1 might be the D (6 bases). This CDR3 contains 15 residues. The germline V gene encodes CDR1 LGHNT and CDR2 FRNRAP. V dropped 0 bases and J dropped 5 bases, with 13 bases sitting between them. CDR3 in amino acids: CASGLVSRGGTEAFF. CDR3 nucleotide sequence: TGTGCTAGTGGTTTGGTAAGCAGGGGAGGAACTGAAGCTTTCTTT.

DNA for the CDR3: TGTGCCAGCAGTCCGAACCCAGGGTTCTACGAGCAGTACTTC. Translating gives CASSPNPGFYEQYF. The chain joins TRBV28 to TRBJ2-7, with D possibly being TRBD1 (5 bases). This CDR3 spans 14 amino acids. The V end was cut by 5 bases, the J end by 3 bases, with 14 bases between. CDR1 MDHEN and CDR2 SYDVKM come from the germline V gene.

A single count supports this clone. CDR3 sequence (DNA): TGTGCCAGCAGCTTCCGGACTAGCGGGTTCTATGAGCAGTTCTTC. Translating it yields CASSFRTSGFYEQFF. The gene calls are TRBV7-9 and TRBJ2-1; 11 nucleotides match TRBD2. V shed 3 bases and J 8 bases; nucleotides not matched to a gene: 6. CDR1 SEHNR and CDR2 FQNEAQ come from the germline V gene (reference sequence). CDR3 length equals 15 residues.

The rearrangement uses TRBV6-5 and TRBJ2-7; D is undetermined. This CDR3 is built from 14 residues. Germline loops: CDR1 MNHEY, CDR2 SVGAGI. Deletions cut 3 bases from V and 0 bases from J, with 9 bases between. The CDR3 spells CASSYRAFSYEQYF. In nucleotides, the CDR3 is TGTGCCAGCAGTTATAGGGCATTCTCCTACGAGCAGTACTTC.

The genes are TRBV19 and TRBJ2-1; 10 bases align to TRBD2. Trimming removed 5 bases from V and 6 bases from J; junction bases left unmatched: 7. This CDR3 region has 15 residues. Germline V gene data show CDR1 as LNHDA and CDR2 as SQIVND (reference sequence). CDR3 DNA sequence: TGTGCCAGTAGTTCGGTGGCTAGCGGGAGCAATGAGCAGTTCTTC. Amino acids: CASSSVASGSNEQFF.

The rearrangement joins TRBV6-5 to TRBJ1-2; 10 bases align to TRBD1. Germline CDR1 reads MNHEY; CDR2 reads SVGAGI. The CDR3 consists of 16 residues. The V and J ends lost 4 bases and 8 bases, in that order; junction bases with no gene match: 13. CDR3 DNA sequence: TGTGCCAGCAGTTTTCATCGACAGGGGGCGGAGGTCGGCTACACCTTC. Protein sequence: CASSFHRQGAEVGYTF.

DNA of the CDR3: TGCGCCACAACTAGCGGGAGTTTCAATGAGCAGTTCTTC. Translating gives CATTSGSFNEQFF. V usage is TRBV5-1 and J usage is TRBJ2-1, with TRBD2 matching 11 bases. The CDR3 has 13 amino acids. Germline trimming cut 9 bases from V and 6 bases from J; bases unmatched to any gene: 5. Germline CDR1 SGHRS, CDR2 YFSETQ.

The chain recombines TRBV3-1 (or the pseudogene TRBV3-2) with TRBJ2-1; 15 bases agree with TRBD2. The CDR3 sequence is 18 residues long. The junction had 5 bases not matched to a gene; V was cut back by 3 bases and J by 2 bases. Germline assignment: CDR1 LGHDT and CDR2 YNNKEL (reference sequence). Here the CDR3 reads CASSQGTSGGLPYNEQFF. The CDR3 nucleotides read TGTGCCAGCAGCCAGGGGACTAGCGGGGGGCTACCCTACAATGAGCAGTTCTTC.